This TCR beta chain originates from a study of siplizumab effects on memory and regulatory T cells. With respect to this clone: Its antigen is still unknown.

The V end lost 5 bases, the J end lost 1 base, and 12 bases lay between the germline ends. This CDR3 region has 14 residues. Germline assignment: CDR1 GTSNPN and CDR2 SVGIG (reference sequence). Per individual sample, 80,000 to 100,000 TCR templates were assayed. Using immunoSEQ multiplex PCR, the repertoire was profiled, and TCRdb retains in-frame clones only, with some absent. The table includes 65,000 to 70,000 clones, over 75% detected once. Findings and caveats of the study: Under siplizumab, alloreactive sequences traced to unstimulated CD4+ memory cells were significantly reduced.

Sequencing was done on a sample of Tregs sorted from blood. The chain combines TRBV30 with TRBJ2-1; D gene uncertain. The receptor's source is a human donor in good health. The CDR3, as DNA: TGTGCCTGGCTCCGAGGCTTGTCCTACAATGAGCAGTTCTTC. This sequence encodes CAWLRGLSYNEQFF. Combining the CDR3 with reference TRBV30 and TRBJ2-1 gives the whole variable domain SQTIHQWPATLVQPVGSPLSLECTVEGTSNPNLYWYRQAAGRGLQLLFYSVGIGQISSEVPQNLSASRPQDRQFILSSKKLLLSDSGFYLCAWLRGLSYNEQFFGPGTRLTVL.